A selection of T cell receptor beta chains follows, all from one sample in a study of CXCR3-negative and CXCR3-positive naive CD8 T cells. Reprocessing the 5' RACE reads, TCRdb reports a single entry for every CDR3 protein and omits DNA. This sample's clone table lists about 90,000 distinct CDR3 sequences. The source material was naive CXCR3+ CD8+ T cells from blood. The receptors come from a human donor in good health. Some clones in this sample may be carry-over from other donors' samples. The CDR3 runs from the conserved cysteine through the conserved F or W.

V: TRBV7-9
J: TRBJ1-1
CDR3: CASSLAGLPGDTEAFF

V: TRBV12-2
J: TRBJ2-7
CDR3: CASRLALRQGRSYEQYF

V: TRBV24-1
J: TRBJ2-3
CDR3: CATSIGSGYETQYF

V: TRBV14
J: TRBJ2-3
CDR3: CASSQTSGRLDTQYF

V: TRBV4-3
J: TRBJ2-1
CDR3: CASSQDPGVAGDGEQFF

V: TRBV12-5
J: TRBJ2-2
CDR3: CASGLVLDRGNTGELFF

V: TRBV20-1
J: TRBJ2-2
CDR3: CSARGTDRLPGELFF

V: TRBV7-9
J: TRBJ1-1
CDR3: CASSPAGTKSEAFF

V: TRBV20-1
J: TRBJ2-7
CDR3: CSARGTSSYEQYF

V: TRBV7-8
J: TRBJ2-5
CDR3: CASSSKHRGSPNQETQYF

V: TRBV12-5
J: TRBJ2-7
CDR3: CASGSGTQVRYEQYF

V: TRBV28
J: TRBJ2-5
CDR3: CASSFRGQGIETQYF

V: TRBV9
J: TRBJ2-7
CDR3: CASSRKAIAGGPYEQYF

V: TRBV6-5
J: TRBJ2-5
CDR3: CASSPLAGGETQYF

V: TRBV11-2
J: TRBJ2-1
CDR3: CASSLRGDEQFF

V: TRBV12-3/TRBV12-4
J: TRBJ2-7
CDR3: CASSFQGSYEQYF

V: TRBV29-1
J: TRBJ1-1
CDR3: CSARTGPNTEAFF

V: TRBV28
J: TRBJ2-5
CDR3: CASTRTEWETQYF

V: TRBV27
J: TRBJ1-2
CDR3: CASSFSDLLGYTF

V: TRBV7-6
J: TRBJ2-7
CDR3: CASSLAQGYEQYF